Here is one T cell receptor beta chain with its context. Its antigen is not identified. The sorted-subset replicate PCRs were given 200 ng DNA, which is 27,000 or so T cell genomes. Method: immunoSEQ multiplex PCR; TCRdb's copy keeps in-frame clones and lacks some. Of about 680,000 clones in the sample, roughly 72% were seen once. This record comes from a study of shared clonotypes between healthy human individuals. General observations from the study: Among non-shared clonotypes, generation probabilities were lower than among those shared by all four donors.

The CDR3 runs to 13 residues. Germline CDR1 is SGHVS and CDR2 is FQNEAQ. Trimming took 5 bases from V and 3 from J, leaving 11 bases between them. Each donor was a Caucasian adult residing in Nashville, Tennessee. This TCR was recovered from a woman under 40 in good health. Material for sequencing was memory CD4+ T cells sorted from blood. Subset given: CD45RA-negative fraction. The rearrangement uses TRBV7-8 and TRBJ2-7, with a possible D match to TRBD1 (6 bases). CDR3 in amino acids: CASSRDTLYEQYF. CDR3 nucleotides: TGTGCCAGCAGCCGGGACACCCTCTACGAGCAGTACTTC. The whole variable domain, remainder taken from reference TRBV7-8 and TRBJ2-7, is GAGVSQSPRYKVAKRGQDVALRCDPISGHVSLFWYQQALGQGPEFLTYFQNEAQLDKSGLPSDRFFAERPEGSVSTLKIQRTQQEDSAVYLCASSRDTLYEQYFGPGTRLTVT.